This is a list of T cell receptor beta chains from one sample in a study of blood T cell repertoires in COVID-19. Assay: immunoSEQ multiplex PCR; the TCRdb copy retains only in-frame clones and omits some. Among a few hundred thousand clones, 75% to 90% were seen once, and the ten largest hold less than 1%. The sample taken for sequencing was peripheral blood. The receptors were gathered from a middle-aged woman who had recovered from COVID-19. CDR3s include the opening cysteine and the closing phenylalanine or tryptophan. The D gene is left open where the match is weak. Only some rows state a clone size, as once, few, many or a class for expanded clones.

cdr3_nt,cdr3_aa,j_call,clone_size,d_call,v_call
TGCGCCAGCAGCTTGTCCCCTAGCGGGACCCTCACAGATACGCAGTATTTT,CASSLSPSGTLTDTQYF,TRBJ2-3,.,TRBD2,TRBV5-1
TGTGCCAGCAGCTGGAACAGGGGCGACTCACCCCTCCACTTT,CASSWNRGDSPLHF,TRBJ1-6,.,TRBD1,TRBV7-9
TGTGCAAGTCGCTTTAGGAGCGCCACTAGCACAGATACGCAGTATTTT,CASRFRSATSTDTQYF,TRBJ2-3,.,.,TRBV12-2
TGTGCCACCCGGCGGCAGACCGCTAGCGGGAGAAACACCGGGGAGCTGTTTTTT,CATRRQTASGRNTGELFF,TRBJ2-2,.,TRBD2,TRBV15
TGCGCCAGCAGCCCTGGCGACAGGGGACGCGGGGGCATTCAGTACTTC,CASSPGDRGRGGIQYF,TRBJ2-4,.,.,TRBV5-1
TGTGCCACCGGGACTAGCTCCTCAGATACGCAGTATTTT,CATGTSSSDTQYF,TRBJ2-3,.,TRBD2,TRBV7-3
TGTGCCAGCAGTTACCTCGGGGAGAGGGATACGCAGTATTTT,CASSYLGERDTQYF,TRBJ2-3,few,.,TRBV6-5
TGTGCCAGCAGCTTAGAGGGAGCGGGTTCACCCCTCCACTTT,CASSLEGAGSPLHF,TRBJ1-6,once,.,TRBV7-2
TGCGCCAGCAGCATAGGGCCCGGGGGTTACAATGAGCAGTTCTTC,CASSIGPGGYNEQFF,TRBJ2-1,.,.,TRBV5-1
TGTGCCAGCAGCGACCCCCTAGCGGGAGGGGTTAATGAGCAGTTCTTC,CASSDPLAGGVNEQFF,TRBJ2-1,.,TRBD2,TRBV9
TGCGCCAGCAGCCAAGTTGCTAGCGGCTATACCTACGAGCAGTACTTC,CASSQVASGYTYEQYF,TRBJ2-7,.,TRBD2,TRBV4-1
TGTGCCAGCAGCTTAGGCGGGAGGAACACCGGGGAGCTGTTTTTT,CASSLGGRNTGELFF,TRBJ2-2,.,.,TRBV13
TGTGCCAGCAGTTACGCGCGGAGGGTGGAGGAGACCCAGTACTTC,CASSYARRVEETQYF,TRBJ2-5,.,.,TRBV6-2/TRBV6-3
TGTGCCAGCAGCCCTTTAACGAAAGGACAGACAGGAGAAAACATTCAGTACTTC,CASSPLTKGQTGENIQYF,TRBJ2-4,.,.,TRBV3-1/TRBV3-2
TGTGCCTGGAGGGTAGCGGGGGGCACAGATACGCAGTATTTT,CAWRVAGGTDTQYF,TRBJ2-3,.,TRBD2,TRBV30
TGTGCCAGCAGTGAGCGGGAGTTGGTCAAAGAGCAGTTCTTC,CASSERELVKEQFF,TRBJ2-1,.,TRBD2,TRBV2
TGTGCCAGCAGGGCGGGGGCTGAGCAGTTCTTC,CASRAGAEQFF,TRBJ2-1,few,.,TRBV2
TGTGCCAGCACCCAACTTGCGGGTTTCTCAGATACGCAGTATTTT,CASTQLAGFSDTQYF,TRBJ2-3,once,.,TRBV28
TGTGCCAGCAGCTTAGCGGGGGTAGCCACCAATGAGCAGTTCTTC,CASSLAGVATNEQFF,TRBJ2-1,.,.,TRBV11-3
TGTGCCAGCAGCGGGGGGAGTACTGGGGCCAACGTCCTGACTTTC,CASSGGSTGANVLTF,TRBJ2-6,.,TRBD2,TRBV28
TGCGCCAGCAGCTTGGCCGTAGCGGGAGTGGGTTCCGCCCAGTACTTC,CASSLAVAGVGSAQYF,TRBJ2-5,.,TRBD2,TRBV5-1
TGTGCCAGCTCCCCGGGACAGGGCAAAGAGACCCAGTACTTC,CASSPGQGKETQYF,TRBJ2-5,once,TRBD1,TRBV18
TGTGCCAGTAGTAGCGACTCTTTCCCCTACGAGCAGTACTTC,CASSSDSFPYEQYF,TRBJ2-7,.,.,TRBV19
TGCGCCAGCAGCTCGGGATCAACCACCGAGCAGTTCTTC,CASSSGSTTEQFF,TRBJ2-1,.,.,TRBV4-1
TGTGCCAGCAGTTACCCAGGCGGGGGATGGGGCACAGATACGCAGTATTTT,CASSYPGGGWGTDTQYF,TRBJ2-3,once,TRBD2,TRBV6-2/TRBV6-3
TGCGCCAGCAGCTCAGGGACAGGGAACACTGAAGCTTTCTTT,CASSSGTGNTEAFF,TRBJ1-1,.,TRBD1,TRBV5-1
TGTGCCAGCAGTGAGGAGGTAGTTTACAATGAGCAGTTCTTC,CASSEEVVYNEQFF,TRBJ2-1,few,.,TRBV2
TGCGCCAGCAGCGGCGGACTAGCGGGAGAAGAGACCCAGTACTTC,CASSGGLAGEETQYF,TRBJ2-5,.,TRBD2,TRBV5-1
TGTGCCAGCAGCCCAGGAGGGGCCGGGTATACGCAGTATTTT,CASSPGGAGYTQYF,TRBJ2-3,.,.,TRBV28
TGTGCCAGCAGCCCAGATGACGGGATGAACACTGAAGCTTTCTTT,CASSPDDGMNTEAFF,TRBJ1-1,.,.,TRBV13
TGTGCCAGCAGTTATGAGGCCTACACTGAAGCTTTCTTT,CASSYEAYTEAFF,TRBJ1-1,.,.,TRBV6-6
TGTGCCAGCAGTGAGGTGGGGCCCGGAGGGTCACCCCTCCACTTT,CASSEVGPGGSPLHF,TRBJ1-6,.,.,TRBV6-1
TGTGCCAGCAGTGATTTAGCGGGAGGAGGGAATGAGCAGTTCTTC,CASSDLAGGGNEQFF,TRBJ2-1,.,TRBD2,TRBV6-1
TGTGCCAGCCCTATCCCCGGGACTAGGGACAATGAGCAGTTCTTC,CASPIPGTRDNEQFF,TRBJ2-1,.,TRBD2,TRBV6-5
TGTGCCAGCACCCCCGGACTAGCGGGCTACAATGAGCAGTTCTTC,CASTPGLAGYNEQFF,TRBJ2-1,.,TRBD2,TRBV6-5
TGTGCCAGCAGGGTACAGGGGGCTGAAGCTTTCTTT,CASRVQGAEAFF,TRBJ1-1,.,TRBD1,TRBV28
TGTGCCAGCAGCTTACAGCAAAGCTATGGCTACACCTTC,CASSLQQSYGYTF,TRBJ1-2,.,.,TRBV2
TGTGCCAGCAGCTTACCGGGTGGGGAGACCCAGTACTTC,CASSLPGGETQYF,TRBJ2-5,.,.,TRBV7-9
TGTGCCAGCAGCTTGGCGGCGGACCGGCGGGTCAATGAGCAGTTCTTC,CASSLAADRRVNEQFF,TRBJ2-1,.,.,TRBV5-4
TGTGCCAGCAGTTCCGTAGGGAGGGAGAAAGCCGGGGAGCTGTTTTTT,CASSSVGREKAGELFF,TRBJ2-2,.,TRBD2,TRBV6-2/TRBV6-3
TGTGCCAGCAGCCCTACTAGCGGGAACAATGAGCAGTTCTTC,CASSPTSGNNEQFF,TRBJ2-1,.,TRBD2,TRBV3-1/TRBV3-2
TGTGCCAGCAGCTCCGCTTACCGGGGGGGGACCGGGGAGCTGTTTTTT,CASSSAYRGGTGELFF,TRBJ2-2,.,TRBD2,TRBV7-6
TGCGCCAGCAGCTTGGAAAACATCATGAACACTGAAGCTTTCTTT,CASSLENIMNTEAFF,TRBJ1-1,.,.,TRBV5-1